The source of this T cell receptor (beta chain) is a study of early T cells in non-severe SARS-CoV-2 infection. Study details: Whole-blood bulk RNA, unsorted, was sequenced, and chains were unpaired.

This clonotype came up a few times. Its matching antigen is unknown. Looked up from germline, CDR1 is SEHNR and CDR2 is FQNEAQ (reference sequence). With V trimmed by 4 bases and J by 3 bases, 4 bases remained unmatched. This CDR3 comprises 15 residues. Study-level findings and limits: VDJdb-based matching was biased toward anti-spike CD8 responses and missed private and CD4 specificities.

The TCR library protocol attached unique molecular identifiers to the individual cDNA molecules. One entry per CDR3 protein results from TCRdb running MiXCR on the 5' RACE reads. The sample contains 25,000 to 35,000 distinct CDR3 sequences, less than 6.5% of which appear only once. The source of this sequence is an adult who was a healthcare worker with PCR-confirmed SARS-CoV-2 infection or an uninfected control (not recorded which). The chain recombines TRBV7-9 with TRBJ2-3, with 10 bases identical to TRBD2. The sequenced sample was whole blood, obtained at baseline. CDR3 loop: CASSSAGGPTDTQYF. In DNA, the CDR3 is TGTGCCAGCAGCTCAGCGGGGGGGCCGACAGATACGCAGTATTTT.